The rows below give T cell receptor beta chains drawn from one sample of a study of blood T cell repertoires in COVID-19. TCRdb keeps only in-frame clones here, not all; method: immunoSEQ multiplex PCR. The sample records about 320,000 clones, 85% to 95% being singletons. The material sequenced was PBMCs or T cells enriched from blood (not recorded which). Receptors originate from a woman in her 30s who had been exposed to COVID-19. The conserved cysteine and the conserved F or W are not part of the CDR3 here.

>14|TRBV5-1|TRBJ2-3
ASSLVDAGGTDTQY
>11|TRBV7-8|TRBJ2-5
ASSLGFRETQY
>17|TRBV5-1|TRBJ2-1
ASSSLWDTDPSSYNEQF
>13|TRBV19|TRBJ2-7
ASSPPGQGTHEQY
>13|TRBV3-1/TRBV3-2|TRBJ2-7
ASSQGRGGLYEQY
>13|TRBV7-9|TRBJ1-3
ASSFYRGPGNTIY
>13|TRBV7-9|TRBJ1-2
ASSLGPGLNYGYT
>15|TRBV4-3|TRBJ2-3
ASSRGLAEISTDTQY
>14|TRBV7-8|TRBJ2-1
ASSPRGRIRNNEQF
>12|TRBV5-1|TRBJ2-1
ASSHGQGNNEQF
>11|TRBV9|TRBJ1-5
ASSPTPHQPQH
>16|TRBV7-6|TRBJ2-6
ASSPSYRAVPGANVLT
>14|TRBV4-3|TRBJ2-5
ASSQGEGKGQETQY
>13|TRBV27|TRBJ2-7
ASSLTGQGAYEQY
>12|TRBV2|TRBJ2-1
ASRGQGVDNEQF
>13|TRBV9|TRBJ1-5
ASSVGGRADQPQH
>11|TRBV7-3|TRBJ2-5
ASSFGGRETQY
>13|TRBV27|TRBJ1-6
ASSLQGFYNSPLH
>12|TRBV5-1|TRBJ2-3
ASSSTSGTDTQY
>13|TRBV5-4|TRBJ2-7
ASSSPRDSLYEQY
>17|TRBV3-1/TRBV3-2|TRBJ1-3
ASSHGPSRGAVGRNTIY
>13|TRBV4-3|TRBJ1-2
ASSQDRTLDYGYT
>12|TRBV7-7|TRBJ1-4
ASSGGGINEKLF
>13|TRBV7-9|TRBJ2-5
ASSNGLALQETQY
>11|TRBV4-1|TRBJ2-5
ASSPTRMETQY
>11|TRBV18|TRBJ1-2
ASSSDRVGGYT
>15|TRBV18|TRBJ1-3
ASSLSSGQGGGNTIY
>13|TRBV6-2/TRBV6-3|TRBJ1-1
ASSYSRQGPREAF
>11|TRBV14|TRBJ1-2
ASSQGQGYGYT
>11|TRBV20-1|TRBJ1-1
SASRGLGTEAF
>14|TRBV6-5|TRBJ2-7
ASSYNGFSELYEQY
>11|TRBV2|TRBJ1-2
ASSEDPDYGYT
>11|TRBV5-5|TRBJ2-1
ASRPNTGDEQF
>13|TRBV7-3|TRBJ2-3
ASSFARGSTDTQY
>12|TRBV5-1|TRBJ2-2
ASSLGQDTGELF
>11|TRBV10-2|TRBJ1-2
ASSEYLVGGYT
>14|TRBV9|TRBJ1-2
ASSPSSLTGGHGYT
>11|TRBV6-5|TRBJ1-2
ASSYSLTMGYT
>14|TRBV5-1|TRBJ2-3
ASSFPGTGGEDTQY
>13|TRBV5-1|TRBJ1-2
ASSLTGEVSYGYT
>11|TRBV10-3|TRBJ1-2
AISDNDRGTSA
>11|TRBV5-1|TRBJ2-5
ASSWDSRETQY
>13|TRBV24-1|TRBJ1-1
ATSEVGTMNTEAF
>16|TRBV19|TRBJ2-2
ASSSLRDRGSRSGELF
>11|TRBV14|TRBJ2-4
ASSGLAKNIQY
>12|TRBV19|TRBJ2-4
ASSISGSTNIQY
>12|TRBV7-2|TRBJ1-2
ASSFRDRGYGYT